This section outlines one T cell receptor beta chain sequence together with its context. The germline V and J ends were trimmed by 1 base and 10 bases, with 17 bases remaining between them. The CDR3 contains 16 residues. Germline values: CDR1 MDHEN, CDR2 SYDVKM. This record comes from a study of blood T cell repertoires in COVID-19. Generated by immunoSEQ multiplex PCR, the TCRdb table keeps only in-frame clones and is missing some. This sample has a few hundred thousand clones, with less than 90% found just once. The sequenced material came from peripheral blood. This receptor was obtained from a man between 35 and 55 years old with active or convalescent COVID-19. The chain carries TRBV28 and TRBJ1-6; D is perhaps TRBD1 (6 bases). The CDR3 DNA sequence: TGTGCCAGCAGTTTATTTGGGGACACGGGCCGGTCACCCCTCCACTTT. Its translation is CASSLFGDTGRSPLHF.